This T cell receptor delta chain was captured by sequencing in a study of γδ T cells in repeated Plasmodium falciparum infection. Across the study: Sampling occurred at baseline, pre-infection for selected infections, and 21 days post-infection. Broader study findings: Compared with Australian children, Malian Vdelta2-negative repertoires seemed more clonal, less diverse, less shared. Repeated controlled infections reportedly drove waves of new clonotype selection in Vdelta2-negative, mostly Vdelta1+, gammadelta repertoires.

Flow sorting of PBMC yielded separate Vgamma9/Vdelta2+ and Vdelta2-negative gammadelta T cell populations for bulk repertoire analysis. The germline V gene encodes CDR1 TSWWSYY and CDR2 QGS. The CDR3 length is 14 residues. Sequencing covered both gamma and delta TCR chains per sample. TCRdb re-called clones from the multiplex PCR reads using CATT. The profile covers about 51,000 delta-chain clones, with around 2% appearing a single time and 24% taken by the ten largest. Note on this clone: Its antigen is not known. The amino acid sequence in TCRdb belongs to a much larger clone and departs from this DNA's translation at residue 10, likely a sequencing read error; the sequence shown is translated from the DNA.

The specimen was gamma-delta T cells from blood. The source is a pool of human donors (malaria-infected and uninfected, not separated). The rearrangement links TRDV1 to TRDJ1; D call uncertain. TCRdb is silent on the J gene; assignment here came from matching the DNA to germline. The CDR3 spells CALGCAQVSEKLIF. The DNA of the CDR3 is TGTGCTCTTGGGTGTGCTCAAGTGTCCGAGAAACTCATCTTT.